The 24 T cell receptor beta chains below were found in one sample sequenced in a study of T-cell reconstitution after alpha-beta-depleted transplantation in children. Researchers prepared the TCRbeta library using unique molecular identifiers, the study reports. TCRdb reanalysed the PCR reads using MiXCR and keeps one entry per CDR3 protein. The repertoire holds 800,000 to 1,000,000 distinct CDR3 sequences, about 29% seen once, with more than 25% in the top ten. This material consisted of PBMCs, mostly from graft donor cells, taken 360 days after TCRalphabeta/CD19-depleted stem cell transplant. These receptor sequences come from a boy younger than two who had a stem cell transplant for SCID, so the T cells may come from the graft donor.

In this sample, this clonotype turned up a few times. The genes are TRBV6-1 and TRBJ2-7; 10 bases are shared with TRBD1. V gave up 6 bases and J gave up 6 bases; unmatched junction bases: 5. Germline CDR1 reads MNHNS; CDR2 reads SASEGT. The CDR3 contains 13 residues. The CDR3 nucleotides are TGTGCCAGCAGACGGACAGGGGGTTTCGAGCAGTACTTC. It yields the protein CASRRTGGFEQYF.

The genes are TRBV7-6 and TRBJ1-1, with D possibly TRBD1 on 6 matching bases. The ends were cut back, 1 base at V and 3 bases at J, with 21 bases in the middle. Germline-derived CDR1 and CDR2 are SGHVS and FNYEAQ. The length of the CDR3 is 18 residues. The CDR3 DNA reads TGTGCCAGCAGCTTAGGTCGGGAAACAGGGAACCTCCACACTGAAGCTTTCTTT. This gives the protein CASSLGRETGNLHTEAFF.

The chain combines TRBV7-2 with TRBJ2-3; 8 bases are a match to TRBD2. Germline assignment: CDR1 SGHTA and CDR2 FQGNSA. V dropped 0 bases and J dropped 2; count of bases not matched to a gene: 7. The CDR3 sequence is 17 residues long. The CDR3 bases are TGTGCCAGCAGCTTAGCCTCCGGCGGGGGGACCACAGATACGCAGTATTTT. Translating gives CASSLASGGGTTDTQYF. The full variable domain, rest sourced from reference TRBV7-2 and TRBJ2-3, is GAGVSQSPSNKVTEKGKDVELRCDPISGHTALYWYRQSLGQGLEFLIYFQGNSAPDKSGLPSDRFSAERTGGSVSTLTIQRTQQEDSAVYLCASSLASGGGTTDTQYFGPGTRLTVL.

The sample holds many counts of this clonotype. This sequence joins TRBV19 and TRBJ2-2, with D hard to call. CDR3 length equals 13 residues. Germline V gene sequence: CDR1 LNHDA, CDR2 SQIVND (reference sequence). The V and J ends lost 11 bases and 3 bases respectively, with 13 bases between them. The CDR3 DNA reads TGTGCCGCCCAGGTTCGAGACACCGGGGAGCTGTTTTTT. This gives the protein CAAQVRDTGELFF.

The chain joins TRBV4-1 to TRBJ2-7; D unclear. CDR3 size: 14 residues. CDR1 is MGHRA, CDR2 YSYEKL, per germline. V was clipped by 4 bases and J by 4 bases, with 14 bases between them. The CDR3 DNA follows: TGCGCCAGCAGCCTCGGGCCGATATATTACGAGCAGTACTTC. Its protein product is CASSLGPIYYEQYF.

The chain carries TRBV5-6 and TRBJ2-6; 8 nucleotides line up with TRBD1. The trim removed 4 bases at V and 0 bases at J, leaving 6 bases unmatched. CDR3 length equals 17 residues. CDR1 and CDR2 from the germline V gene are SGHDT and YYEEEE. CDR3 sequence: CASSRDRLSSGANVLTF. For the CDR3, the DNA is TGTGCCAGCAGCCGGGACAGGCTTAGCTCTGGGGCCAACGTCCTGACTTTC.

This chain uses TRBV28 with TRBJ1-5; D is possibly TRBD1 (5 bases). The V and J ends lost 5 bases and 0 bases respectively, with 8 bases between them. The length of the CDR3 is 14 residues. CDR1 MDHEN and CDR2 SYDVKM come from the germline V gene. CDR3 sequence reads: CASSRQFSNQPQHF. The DNA for the CDR3 is TGTGCCAGCAGTCGACAGTTTAGCAATCAGCCCCAGCATTTT. The entire variable domain, with the rest obtained from reference TRBV28 and TRBJ1-5, is as follows: DVKVTQSSRYLVKRTGEKVFLECVQDMDHENMFWYRQDPGLGLRLIYFSYDVKMKEKGDIPEGYSVSREKKERFSLILESASTNQTSMYLCASSRQFSNQPQHFGDGTRLSIL.

This clonotype was counted between two and nine times. The chain links TRBV15 to TRBJ2-3; 12 nucleotides agree with TRBD2. The trim removed 2 bases at V and 3 bases at J, leaving 6 bases unmatched. Looked up from germline, CDR1 is LNHNV and CDR2 is YYDKDF (reference sequence). The CDR3 has 17 residues. CDR3 sequence reads: CATSRIRLAGATDTQYF. Here the CDR3 DNA reads TGTGCCACCAGCAGAATAAGACTAGCGGGGGCAACAGATACGCAGTATTTT.

The rearrangement joins TRBV5-1 to TRBJ2-5, with no clear D. Germline-derived CDR1 and CDR2 are SGHRS and YFSETQ. This CDR3 is 15 amino acids long. Trimming removed 4 bases from V and 5 bases from J, with 18 bases in between. In DNA, the CDR3 is TGCGCCAGCAGCCCAGGAGATTACTTTCAGGAGACCCAGTACTTC. Amino acid sequence: CASSPGDYFQETQYF.

A few counts support this clonotype. The chain uses TRBV12-3 or TRBV12-4 and TRBJ1-5; TRBD1 matches at 9 bases. The length of the CDR3 is 14 residues. With 10 bases clipped from V and 4 bases from J, the junction kept 8 bases outside the gene matches. DNA for the CDR3: TGTGCCATCTCACAGGGGGCGGGAAATCAGCCCCAGCATTTT. It yields the protein CAISQGAGNQPQHF.

The chain links TRBV5-6 to TRBJ2-4; D is unclear. Germline assignment: CDR1 SGHDT and CDR2 YYEEEE. The CDR3 runs to 15 residues. Trimming stripped 0 bases from V and 0 bases from J, with 7 bases between. The CDR3 protein is CASSLESAAKNIQYF. CDR3 in DNA: TGTGCCAGCAGCTTGGAGTCAGCAGCCAAAAACATTCAGTACTTC.

This clonotype was recorded many times. The CDR3 DNA reads TGCGCCAGCAGCGTCCTACCCAAGAACACTGAAGCTTTCTTT. Its translation is CASSVLPKNTEAFF. The chain is built from TRBV5-1 and TRBJ1-1; D remains unclear. Germline CDR1 is SGHRS and CDR2 is YFSETQ. CDR3 length: 14 amino acids. V lost 4 bases and J lost 1, with 11 bases in between. Full variable domain (rest looked up from reference TRBV5-1 and TRBJ1-1): KAGVTQTPRYLIKTRGQQVTLSCSPISGHRSVSWYQQTPGQGLQFLFEYFSETQRNKGNFPGRFSGRQFSNSRSEMNVSTLELGDSALYLCASSVLPKNTEAFFGQGTRLTVV.

This clonotype came up a few times. The chain carries TRBV29-1 and TRBJ1-2; possibly TRBD1 for D (6 bases). The ends were cut back, 7 bases at V and 6 bases at J, with 12 bases in the middle. This CDR3 has 11 amino acids. From germline, CDR1 is SQVTM and CDR2 ANQGSEA. The CDR3 nucleotides are TGCAGCGCCCAGGGGATCAATGGCTACACCTTC. It codes for CSAQGINGYTF.

V is TRBV12-3 or TRBV12-4 and J is TRBJ1-2; no definite D call. The CDR3 spans 14 residues. Trimming stripped 6 bases from V and 4 bases from J, with 15 bases between. CDR3 sequence reads: CASSHQRPRYGYTF. The CDR3 DNA sequence: TGTGCCAGCAGCCACCAGAGGCCGCGCTATGGCTACACCTTC.

The chain is built from TRBV6-1 and TRBJ2-2; D gene ambiguous. The CDR3 loop spans 15 amino acids. Trimming removed 1 base from V and 3 bases from J, with 9 bases in between. CDR1 MNHNS and CDR2 SASEGT come from the germline V gene. The DNA for the CDR3 is TGTGCCAGCAGTGAAGTGTGGGTCTACACCGGGGAGCTGTTTTTT. This translates into CASSEVWVYTGELFF.

This clonotype has more than one count but fewer than ten. This rearrangement joins TRBV20-1 to TRBJ1-4; D not resolved. Trimming left V 5 bases short and J 5 bases short, with 18 bases between. This CDR3 is 15 amino acids long. Per germline, CDR1 DFQATT and CDR2 SNEGSKA (reference sequence). This CDR3 is CSASGSQYQNEKLFF. The CDR3 region has the DNA TGCAGTGCTTCGGGCAGCCAGTACCAGAATGAAAAACTGTTTTTT.

V and J are TRBV12-3 or TRBV12-4 and TRBJ2-5; D may be TRBD2 (7 bases). The CDR3 spans 14 residues. Trimming shortened V by 3 bases and J by 4 bases, and 12 bases separated the two germline ends. The CDR3: CASSFWGGLETQYF. The CDR3 coding sequence is TGTGCCAGCAGTTTCTGGGGGGGCCTAGAGACCCAGTACTTC.

This clonotype was picked up a small number of times. The genes are TRBV29-1 and TRBJ1-1, with D maybe TRBD1 (5 bases). The CDR3 is 16 amino acids. The germline gives CDR1 SQVTM, CDR2 ANQGSEA. V gave up 0 bases and J gave up 3 bases, with 17 bases separating them. The chain's CDR3 is CSVEDPGRARDTEAFF. In DNA, the CDR3 is TGCAGCGTTGAAGATCCAGGGAGGGCGCGGGACACTGAAGCTTTCTTT.

The chain recombines TRBV3-1 with TRBJ2-3; the D gene is possibly TRBD1 (5 bases). V was clipped by 3 bases and J by 0 bases, with 16 bases between them. This CDR3 comprises 17 residues. The germline V gene has CDR1 LGHDT and CDR2 YNNKEL (reference sequence). CDR3 sequence: CASSQQGPSPSTDTQYF. Written as DNA, the CDR3 is TGTGCCAGCAGCCAGCAGGGCCCTTCGCCCAGCACAGATACGCAGTATTTT.

V gene TRBV6-2 or TRBV6-3 combines with J gene TRBJ1-5; tentative D call: TRBD1 (6 bases). This CDR3 has 15 amino acids. Trimming took 2 bases from V and 8 from J, leaving 16 bases between them. Germline CDR1 MNHEY, CDR2 SVGEGT. The DNA for the CDR3 is TGTGCCAGCAGTTACCTTGCGGGGGGCCGGGAGCCCCAGCATTTT. It specifies CASSYLAGGREPQHF.

The chain employs TRBV5-1 and TRBJ1-1, with unresolved D. Germline CDR1 SGHRS, CDR2 YFSETQ. This CDR3 has 13 amino acids. Trimming left V 5 bases short and J 1 base short, with 9 bases between. CDR3 amino acids: CASSFQSNTEAFF. The CDR3 DNA reads as TGCGCCAGCAGTTTTCAATCGAACACTGAAGCTTTCTTT. The full variable domain, its missing parts supplied by reference TRBV5-1 and TRBJ1-1, is KAGVTQTPRYLIKTRGQQVTLSCSPISGHRSVSWYQQTPGQGLQFLFEYFSETQRNKGNFPGRFSGRQFSNSRSEMNVSTLELGDSALYLCASSFQSNTEAFFGQGTRLTVV.

Ten or more counts support this clonotype. The V and J genes are TRBV20-1 and TRBJ2-7; a weak D match, TRBD1 (5 bases). In germline, CDR1 is DFQATT, CDR2 SNEGSKA (reference sequence). Trimming removed 3 bases from V and 6 bases from J, with 9 bases in between. The CDR3 is 11 amino acids. The CDR3 sequence is CSASETAEQYF. The CDR3, as DNA: TGCAGTGCTAGCGAGACAGCCGAGCAGTACTTC.

The sample holds many counts of this clonotype. The rearrangement uses TRBV7-3 and TRBJ2-3; 12 nucleotides match TRBD2. Germline CDR1 is SGHTA and CDR2 is FQGTGA. Trimming removed 5 bases from V and 3 bases from J; junction bases left unmatched: 3. The CDR3 totals 15 residues. The CDR3 DNA reads TGTGCCAGCAGCCTAGCGGGGGGGCCAACAGATACGCAGTATTTT. Translated, it gives CASSLAGGPTDTQYF. The variable domain in full, completed from reference TRBV7-3 and TRBJ2-3, reads GAGVSQTPSNKVTEKGKYVELRCDPISGHTALYWYRQSLGQGPEFLIYFQGTGAADDSGLPNDRFFAVRPEGSVSTLKIQRTERGDSAVYLCASSLAGGPTDTQYFGPGTRLTVL.

The table lists this clonotype with a few counts. The chain joins TRBV20-1 to TRBJ2-7; D may be TRBD2 (5 bases). Germline CDR1 reads DFQATT; CDR2 reads SNEGSKA (reference sequence). Trimming cost V 6 bases and J 1 base, with 16 bases left between them. The CDR3 contains 14 residues. The CDR3 nucleotides read TGCAGTGCCTCGAGAGGGTCTGGTTCCTACGAGCAGTACTTC. Protein: CSASRGSGSYEQYF.